These 26 T cell receptor beta chains share one sample of origin, sequenced in a study of cytomegalovirus exposure and HLA in healthy donors. With 60 Vbeta and 13 Jbeta primers, the PCR was carried out. This table comes from immunoSEQ multiplex PCR, and its TCRdb copy is limited to in-frame clones, with some not included. Of 120,000 or so clones in the sample, roughly 76% were seen once. Sequencing was done on a sample of PBMCs. The source of these receptors is a woman aged 45-60 years in good health and CMV-seronegative.

The chain uses TRBV7-2 and TRBJ2-7; no clear D. Germline V lookup: CDR1 SGHTA, CDR2 FQGNSA. CDR3 length: 12 residues. V was shortened by 1 base and J by 7 bases, with 8 bases between the two germline ends. The CDR3 DNA reads as TGTGCCAGCAGCTTAGTCGCGCTGGAGCAGTACTTC. This encodes CASSLVALEQYF.

The chain links TRBV5-4 to TRBJ1-1; the D gene is possibly TRBD1 (5 bases). Germline CDR1 reads SGHNT; CDR2 reads YYREEE (reference sequence). The ends were cut back, 3 bases at V and 4 bases at J, with 16 bases in the middle. This CDR3 has 15 residues. CDR3 DNA: TGTGCCAGCAGCTCCGGGGGGGTCGGAAGCACTGAAGCTTTCTTT. This translates into CASSSGGVGSTEAFF. Full variable domain (outside the CDR3, taken from reference TRBV5-4 and TRBJ1-1): ETGVTQSPTHLIKTRGQQVTLRCSSQSGHNTVSWYQQALGQGPQFIFQYYREEENGRGNFPPRFSGLQFPNYSSELNVNALELDDSALYLCASSSGGVGSTEAFFGQGTRLTVV.

A word on this clone: At one end, the junction sequence differs from germline, possibly due to a read error. The rearrangement links TRBV7-9 to TRBJ1-2; D possibly corresponds to TRBD1 (5 bases). CDR1 and CDR2 (germline): SEHNR, FQNEAQ (reference sequence). This CDR3 region has 14 residues. CDR3 sequence (DNA): TGTTCCAGCAGCTTAAGTGGGGCCAACTATGGCTACACCTTC. Residues: CSSSLSGANYGYTF.

V usage is TRBV6-5 and J usage is TRBJ1-2; TRBD1 aligns across 8 bases. Trimming took 6 bases from V and 7 from J; bases not matched to a gene: 10. CDR3 length equals 14 residues. Looked up from germline, CDR1 is MNHEY and CDR2 is SVGAGI. The CDR3 loop reads CASRRTGRQGGYTF. The CDR3 nucleotides are TGTGCCAGCAGAAGGACAGGGCGGCAAGGTGGCTACACCTTC.

The chain is built from TRBV30 and TRBJ1-1; possibly TRBD1 for D (6 bases). CDR3 length: 15 amino acids. With 3 bases removed from V and 2 bases from J, the gap between germline ends came to 16 bases. Germline lookup yields CDR1 GTSNPN and CDR2 SVGIG (reference sequence). CDR3 DNA sequence: TGTGCCTGGAGAGAGCTCAGGGGTTTTAACACTGAAGCTTTCTTT. Its protein product is CAWRELRGFNTEAFF. The entire variable domain, with the rest obtained from reference TRBV30 and TRBJ1-1, is as follows: SQTIHQWPATLVQPVGSPLSLECTVEGTSNPNLYWYRQAAGRGLQLLFYSVGIGQISSEVPQNLSASRPQDRQFILSSKKLLLSDSGFYLCAWRELRGFNTEAFFGQGTRLTVV.

This rearrangement joins TRBV4-3 to TRBJ2-3, with D tentatively TRBD1 (5 bases). V shed 0 bases and J shed 0 bases, with 16 bases lying between them. Germline V CDR1 and CDR2: LGHNA, YSLEER. The CDR3 sequence is 18 residues long. This CDR3 reads CASSQDLKGHLSTDTQYF. DNA of the CDR3: TGCGCCAGCAGCCAAGATCTTAAAGGACATCTTAGCACAGATACGCAGTATTTT.

This chain joins TRBV7-3 and TRBJ2-1; 7 bases are a match to TRBD2. The CDR3 is 14 amino acids. Losses at the gene ends were 4 bases for V and 4 bases for J; bases not matched to a gene: 4. CDR1 is SGHTA, CDR2 FQGTGA, per germline. DNA for the CDR3: TGTGCCAGCAGCTCCGGGACTATATACAATGAGCAGTTCTTC. Translated: CASSSGTIYNEQFF.

This clone was detected only once. The chain is built from TRBV27 and TRBJ2-1; TRBD1 is a possible D gene (5 bases). CDR3 length: 11 residues. Trimming removed 7 bases from V and 13 bases from J, with 14 bases in between. Germline V gives CDR1 MNHEY, CDR2 SMNVEV (reference sequence). CDR3 sequence reads: CASKGAIQQFF. CDR3 bases: TGTGCCAGCAAAGGGGCCATACAACAGTTCTTC.

The chain uses TRBV7-2 and TRBJ2-2; no clear D gene. Germline CDR1 reads SGHTA; CDR2 reads FQGNSA. V lost 1 base and J 6 bases, leaving 6 bases between the germline ends. The CDR3 contains 13 residues. The CDR3 loop reads CASSLVPAGELFF. The DNA of the CDR3 is TGTGCCAGCAGCTTAGTCCCCGCCGGGGAGCTGTTTTTT.

This chain links TRBV7-2 with TRBJ2-7, with a tentative D call TRBD1 (5 bases). This CDR3 is built from 12 residues. Germline assignment: CDR1 SGHTA and CDR2 FQGNSA. Trimming took off 6 bases at V and 3 bases at J, with 9 bases between the two ends. In nucleotides, the CDR3 is TGTGCCAGCAGTTACACAGGCTACGAGCAGTACTTC. Protein: CASSYTGYEQYF.

J is TRBJ2-7 and V is TRBV4-3; D may be TRBD2 (5 bases). With 1 base removed from V and 2 bases from J, the gap between germline ends came to 6 bases. The CDR3 has 13 amino acids. The germline gives CDR1 LGHNA, CDR2 YSLEER. The CDR3 loop reads CASSQATTYEQYF. CDR3 coding DNA: TGCGCCAGCAGCCAAGCGACTACCTACGAGCAGTACTTC.

The rearrangement links TRBV27 to TRBJ2-7; D possibly corresponds to TRBD2 (6 bases). CDR1 and CDR2 from the germline V gene are MNHEY and SMNVEV (reference sequence). V gave up 3 bases and J gave up 3 bases, with 18 bases separating them. The CDR3 spans 16 residues. The CDR3 DNA is TGTGCCAGCAGTTTGAGTGGGGCTAGCGTCGGCTACGAGCAGTACTTC. It yields the protein CASSLSGASVGYEQYF.

The J gene is TRBJ2-5, the V gene TRBV6-6; D possibly corresponds to TRBD2 (5 bases). The germline V gene has CDR1 MNHNY and CDR2 SVGAGI (reference sequence). Trimming left V 7 bases short and J 2 bases short, with 14 bases between. There are 14 residues in the CDR3. The CDR3 nucleotides are TGTGCCAGCAACCAGCTGGGAGCACAAGAGACCCAGTACTTC. It specifies CASNQLGAQETQYF.

The chain couples TRBV11-2 to TRBJ2-3, with TRBD2 matching over 10 bases. This CDR3 comprises 16 residues. J lost 6 bases, V lost 1 base, and 7 bases had no gene match. Germline lookup yields CDR1 SGHAT and CDR2 FQNNGV. For the CDR3, the DNA is TGTGCCAGCAGCTTAGTGGTAGCGGGAGGTGGGGATACGCAGTATTTT. Its translation is CASSLVVAGGGDTQYF.

The chain links TRBV29-1 to TRBJ2-1; TRBD2 matches at 16 bases. Looked up from germline, CDR1 is SQVTM and CDR2 is ANQGSEA. This CDR3 contains 16 residues. V shed 4 bases, J shed 2 bases, and the junction held 2 bases outside the gene matches. The CDR3 spells CSVGGTSGRAYNEQFF. The CDR3 DNA follows: TGCAGCGTTGGCGGGACTAGCGGGAGGGCCTACAATGAGCAGTTCTTC.

V and J are TRBV7-9 and TRBJ1-3; 8 positions agree with TRBD1. The J segment lost 8 bases and the V segment lost 4 bases, leaving 13 bases of the junction unmatched. CDR1 SEHNR and CDR2 FQNEAQ come from the germline V gene (reference sequence). This CDR3 spans 16 amino acids. CDR3 bases: TGTGCCAGCAGCTCACCTGGACAGGGTCATACGGACACCATATATTTT. Its protein is CASSSPGQGHTDTIYF.

The V call is TRBV9, the J call TRBJ2-7, with a weak D call TRBD1 (6 bases). V was cut by 4 bases and J by 0 bases, with 14 bases left in between. CDR3 length equals 15 residues. Germline CDR1 and CDR2: SGDLS and YYNGEE. The CDR3 DNA sequence: TGTGCCAGCAGCTTGACAGGATCGAGCTCCTACGAGCAGTACTTC. As protein: CASSLTGSSSYEQYF.

The chain uses TRBV19 and TRBJ1-5; 8 nucleotides match TRBD1. Germline V gives CDR1 LNHDA, CDR2 SQIVND (reference sequence). The CDR3 is 17 amino acids. The junction had 9 bases not matched to a gene; V was cut back by 5 bases and J by 0 bases. In nucleotides, the CDR3 is TGTGCCAGTAGTTGGGGGACAGGCCCCTTTAGCAATCAGCCCCAGCATTTT. Its translation: CASSWGTGPFSNQPQHF.

This chain links TRBV7-3 with TRBJ2-1; 16 bases are a match to TRBD2. Germline values: CDR1 SGHTA, CDR2 FQGTGA. The V segment lost 6 bases and the J segment 8 bases; nucleotides outside the gene matches: 13. CDR3 length equals 18 residues. In nucleotides, the CDR3 is TGTGCCAGCAGTGGCGACCAGGGACTAGCGGGAGGGCCCCATGAGCAGTTCTTC. This sequence encodes CASSGDQGLAGGPHEQFF.

The V call is TRBV29-1, the J call TRBJ1-4, with D tentatively TRBD1 (5 bases). CDR1 SQVTM and CDR2 ANQGSEA come from the germline V gene. The V end lost 7 bases, the J end lost 0 bases, and 12 bases lay between the germline ends. This CDR3 region has 14 residues. CDR3 loop: CSASGRATNEKLFF. DNA of the CDR3: TGCAGCGCCTCCGGCAGGGCAACTAATGAAAAACTGTTTTTT.

The chain recombines TRBV7-2 with TRBJ2-3; D is uncertain. Between the trimmed V and J ends, which lost 4 bases and 3 bases, there was a span of 8 bases. The germline gives CDR1 SGHTA, CDR2 FQGNSA. This CDR3 comprises 13 residues. The CDR3 region is CASSSPQTDTQYF. CDR3 DNA sequence: TGTGCCAGCAGCTCCCCCCAAACAGATACGCAGTATTTT.

The chain employs TRBV30 and TRBJ1-6, with 8 bases aligning to TRBD1. The CDR3 length is 14 residues. V was clipped by 2 bases and J by 9 bases; unmatched bases: 6. The germline V gene has CDR1 GTSNPN and CDR2 SVGIG (reference sequence). Here the CDR3 reads CAWSINQGASPLHF. In nucleotides, the CDR3 is TGTGCCTGGAGTATAAACCAGGGGGCTTCACCCCTCCACTTT.

J is TRBJ2-7 and V is TRBV5-1, with a tentative D call TRBD2 (5 bases). Trimming took off 3 bases at V and 4 bases at J, with 14 bases between the two ends. Germline CDR1 SGHRS, CDR2 YFSETQ. The CDR3 is 14 amino acids. This CDR3 reads CASSSGLARYEQYF. CDR3 nucleotides: TGCGCCAGCAGCTCCGGACTGGCCCGATACGAGCAGTACTTC. The variable domain in full, completed from reference TRBV5-1 and TRBJ2-7, reads KAGVTQTPRYLIKTRGQQVTLSCSPISGHRSVSWYQQTPGQGLQFLFEYFSETQRNKGNFPGRFSGRQFSNSRSEMNVSTLELGDSALYLCASSSGLARYEQYFGPGTRLTVT.

The chain couples TRBV7-8 to TRBJ2-5; tentative D call: TRBD2 (6 bases). Germline values: CDR1 SGHVS, CDR2 FQNEAQ. CDR3 length: 14 residues. Trimming shortened V by 0 bases and J by 4 bases, and 9 bases separated the two germline ends. This CDR3 reads CASSLAGGTETQYF. The CDR3 DNA follows: TGTGCCAGCAGCTTAGCCGGGGGTACAGAGACCCAGTACTTC.

The chain joins TRBV2 to TRBJ2-1; maybe TRBD2 (6 bases). V lost 5 bases and J lost 7, with 18 bases in between. The CDR3 is 15 amino acids. Germline V gives CDR1 SNHLY, CDR2 FYNNEI. CDR3 sequence reads: CASSPFRDSRNEQFF. The CDR3 DNA reads as TGTGCCAGCAGTCCTTTCCGGGACTCAAGAAATGAGCAGTTCTTC.

The CDR3 bases are TGCGCCAGCAGCACGGAGGGACTAGCGGGAGAGGATACGCAGTATTTT. Protein sequence: CASSTEGLAGEDTQYF. The J gene is TRBJ2-3, the V gene TRBV5-1, with TRBD2 matching over 14 bases. This CDR3 is 16 amino acids long. With 4 bases clipped from V and 6 bases from J, the junction kept 7 bases outside the gene matches. Germline V CDR1 and CDR2: SGHRS, YFSETQ.